This T cell receptor beta chain comes out of a study of shared clonotypes between healthy human individuals. Across the whole study: The donor group consisted of two women and three men, aged 18 to 49. Researchers assigned three CD4 naive, three CD4 memory, two CD8 naive and one CD8 memory plate to each donor. Findings and limits, study-wide: It was observed that approximately 5% of naive CD4 clonotypes were shared across a handful of donors. A limitation of the genetic and exposure-history diversity represented arose from few donors.

Trimming took 3 bases from V and 1 from J, leaving 10 bases between them. CDR1 and CDR2 from the germline V gene are MNHEY and SVGAGI. This CDR3 comprises 15 residues. The naive CD8 subset, CD45RO-negative cells positively selected for CCR7, excluded terminally differentiated effector memory CD45RA+ cells. Concerning this clone: The target antigen is unknown.

Assay: immunoSEQ multiplex PCR; the TCRdb copy retains only in-frame clones and omits some. This sample carries hundreds of thousands of clones, roughly 96% of them seen once, and the ten largest clones take 0.09% to 0.13%. V usage is TRBV6-5 and J usage is TRBJ2-1, with D unresolved. The receptor's source is a woman aged 30 to 39 in good health. Sequencing was done on a sample of naive CD8+ T cells sorted from blood. The CDR3 coding sequence is TGTGCCAGCAGTTATGGGCTAGATTCCTACAATGAGCAGTTCTTC. Residues: CASSYGLDSYNEQFF.